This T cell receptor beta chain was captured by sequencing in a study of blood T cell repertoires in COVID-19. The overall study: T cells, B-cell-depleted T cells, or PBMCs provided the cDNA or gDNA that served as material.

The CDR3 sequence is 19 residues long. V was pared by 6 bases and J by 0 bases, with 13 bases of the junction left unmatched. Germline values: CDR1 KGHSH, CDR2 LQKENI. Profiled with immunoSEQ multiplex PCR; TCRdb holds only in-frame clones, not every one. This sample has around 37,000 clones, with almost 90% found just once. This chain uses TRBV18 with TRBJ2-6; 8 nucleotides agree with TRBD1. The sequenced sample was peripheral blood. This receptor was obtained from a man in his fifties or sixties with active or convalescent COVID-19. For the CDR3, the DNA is TGTGCCAGCTCTCACTCCAGCGGAACAGGGGGCTCTGGGGCCAACGTCCTGACTTTC. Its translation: CASSHSSGTGGSGANVLTF.